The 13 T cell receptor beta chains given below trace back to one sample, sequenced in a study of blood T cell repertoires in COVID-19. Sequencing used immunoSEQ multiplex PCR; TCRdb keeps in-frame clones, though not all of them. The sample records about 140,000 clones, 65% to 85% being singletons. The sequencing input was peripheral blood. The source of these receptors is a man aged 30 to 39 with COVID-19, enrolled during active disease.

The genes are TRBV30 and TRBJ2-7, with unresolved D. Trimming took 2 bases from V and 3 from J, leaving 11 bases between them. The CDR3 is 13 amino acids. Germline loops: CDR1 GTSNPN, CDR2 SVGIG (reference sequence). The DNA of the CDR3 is TGTGCCTGGAGTCCCCCCCCCTACTACGAGCAGTACTTC. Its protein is CAWSPPPYYEQYF.

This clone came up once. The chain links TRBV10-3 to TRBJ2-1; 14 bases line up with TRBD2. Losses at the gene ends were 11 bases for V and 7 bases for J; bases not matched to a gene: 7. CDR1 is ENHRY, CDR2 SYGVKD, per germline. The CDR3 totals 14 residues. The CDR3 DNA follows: TGTGCCGTCGGACTAGCGGGAGGACGGAATGAGCAGTTCTTC. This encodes CAVGLAGGRNEQFF.

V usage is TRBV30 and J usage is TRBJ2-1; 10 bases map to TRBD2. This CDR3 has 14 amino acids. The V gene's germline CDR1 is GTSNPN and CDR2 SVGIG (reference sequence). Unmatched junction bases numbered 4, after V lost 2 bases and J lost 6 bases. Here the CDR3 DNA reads TGTGCCTGGAGTCCACTAGCGGGATTCAATGAGCAGTTCTTC. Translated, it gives CAWSPLAGFNEQFF.

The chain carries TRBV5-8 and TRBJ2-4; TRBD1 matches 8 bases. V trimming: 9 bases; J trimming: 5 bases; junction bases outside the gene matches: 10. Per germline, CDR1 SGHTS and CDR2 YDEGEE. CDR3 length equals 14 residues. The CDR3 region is CAISDRGGQNIQYF. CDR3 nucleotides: TGTGCCATCTCCGACAGGGGCGGTCAAAACATTCAGTACTTC.

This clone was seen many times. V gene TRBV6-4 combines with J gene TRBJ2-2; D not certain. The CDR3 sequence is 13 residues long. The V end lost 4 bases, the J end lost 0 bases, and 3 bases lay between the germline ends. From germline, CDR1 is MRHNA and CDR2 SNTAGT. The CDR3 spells CASSATNTGELFF. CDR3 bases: TGTGCCAGCAGTGCCACGAACACCGGGGAGCTGTTTTTT.

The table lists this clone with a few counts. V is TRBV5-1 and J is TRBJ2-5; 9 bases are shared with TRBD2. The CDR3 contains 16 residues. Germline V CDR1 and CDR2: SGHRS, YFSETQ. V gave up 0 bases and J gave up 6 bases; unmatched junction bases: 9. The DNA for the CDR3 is TGCGCCAGCAGCTTGGGTGCGGGAGGGCCTATGCAGACCCAGTACTTC. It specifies CASSLGAGGPMQTQYF.

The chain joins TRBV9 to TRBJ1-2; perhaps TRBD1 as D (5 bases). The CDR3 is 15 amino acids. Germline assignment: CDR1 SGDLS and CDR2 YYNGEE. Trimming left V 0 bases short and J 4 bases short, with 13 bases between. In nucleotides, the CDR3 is TGTGCCAGCAGCGTAGAGGTAGGGGCCCCCTATGGCTACACCTTC. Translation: CASSVEVGAPYGYTF.

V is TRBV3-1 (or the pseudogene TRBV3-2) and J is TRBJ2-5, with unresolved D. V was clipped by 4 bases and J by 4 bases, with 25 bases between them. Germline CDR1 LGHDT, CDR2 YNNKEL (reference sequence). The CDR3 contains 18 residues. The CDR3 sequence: CASSPPPRIWPYRETQYF. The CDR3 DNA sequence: TGTGCCAGCAGCCCACCCCCGAGGATATGGCCTTATAGAGAGACCCAGTACTTC.

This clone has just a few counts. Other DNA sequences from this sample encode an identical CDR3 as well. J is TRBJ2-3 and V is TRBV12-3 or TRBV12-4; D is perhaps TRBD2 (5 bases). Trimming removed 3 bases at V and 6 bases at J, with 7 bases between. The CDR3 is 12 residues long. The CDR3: CASSFSGDTQYF. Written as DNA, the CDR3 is TGTGCCAGCAGTTTTTCGGGGGATACGCAGTATTTT.

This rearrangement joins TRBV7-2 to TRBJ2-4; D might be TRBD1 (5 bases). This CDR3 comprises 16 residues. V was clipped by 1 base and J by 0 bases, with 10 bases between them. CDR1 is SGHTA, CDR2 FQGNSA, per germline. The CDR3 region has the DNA TGTGCCAGCAGCTTAGAGGCAGGGCTAGCCAAAAACATTCAGTACTTC. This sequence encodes CASSLEAGLAKNIQYF.

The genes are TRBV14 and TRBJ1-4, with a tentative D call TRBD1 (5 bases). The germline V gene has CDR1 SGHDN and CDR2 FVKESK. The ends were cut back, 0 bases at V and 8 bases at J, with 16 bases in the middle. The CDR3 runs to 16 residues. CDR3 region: CASSQEGSQGWEKLFF. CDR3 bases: TGTGCCAGCAGCCAAGAGGGATCTCAGGGTTGGGAAAAACTGTTTTTT.

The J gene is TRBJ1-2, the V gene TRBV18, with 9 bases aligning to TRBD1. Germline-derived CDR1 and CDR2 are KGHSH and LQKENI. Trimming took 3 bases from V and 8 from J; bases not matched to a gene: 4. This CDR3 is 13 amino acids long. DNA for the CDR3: TGTGCCAGCTCACCGGGGGACAGGGAGGGCTACACCTTC. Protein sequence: CASSPGDREGYTF.

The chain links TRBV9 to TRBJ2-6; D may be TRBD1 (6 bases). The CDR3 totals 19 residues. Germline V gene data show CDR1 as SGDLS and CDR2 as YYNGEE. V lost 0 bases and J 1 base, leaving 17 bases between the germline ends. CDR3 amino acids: CASSVALGTKYSGANVLTF. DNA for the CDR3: TGTGCCAGCAGCGTAGCTCTAGGGACAAAATATTCTGGGGCCAACGTCCTGACTTTC.